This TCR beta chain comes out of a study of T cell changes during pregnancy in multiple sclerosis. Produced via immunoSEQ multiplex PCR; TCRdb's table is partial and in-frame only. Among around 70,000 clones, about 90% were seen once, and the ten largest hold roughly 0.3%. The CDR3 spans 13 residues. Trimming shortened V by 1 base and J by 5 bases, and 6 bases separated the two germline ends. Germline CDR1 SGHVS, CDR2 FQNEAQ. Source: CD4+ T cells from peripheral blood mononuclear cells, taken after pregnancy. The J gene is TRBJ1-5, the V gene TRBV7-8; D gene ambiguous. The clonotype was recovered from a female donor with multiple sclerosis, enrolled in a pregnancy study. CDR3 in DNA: TGTGCCAGCAGCTTAGTGCCAGATCAGCCCCAGCATTTT. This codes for CASSLVPDQPQHF.